This record concerns one TCR beta chain sequence. Germline values: CDR1 SQVTM, CDR2 ANQGSEA. V was shortened by 7 bases and J by 9 bases, with 18 bases between the two germline ends. This CDR3 is 12 amino acids long. The sample comes from a study of blood T cell repertoires in COVID-19. The data were produced by immunoSEQ multiplex PCR, yet TCRdb's version contains in-frame clones alone and is incomplete. Of approximately 220,000 clones listed, roughly 84% are singletons. The specimen was PBMCs or T cells enriched from blood (not recorded which). The clonotype originates from a middle-aged woman who had recovered from COVID-19. The genes are TRBV29-1 and TRBJ1-1, with a possible D match to TRBD1 (5 bases). CDR3 residues: CSGNRGANQAFF. As DNA, the CDR3 is TGCAGCGGAAATAGGGGCGCTAACCAAGCTTTCTTT.